The 4 T cell receptor beta chains in this list originate from one sample, sequenced in a study of PD-1 blockade in classical Hodgkin lymphoma. The table came from immunoSEQ multiplex PCR; TCRdb's copy has only in-frame clones and leaves some out. This repertoire shows 90,000 to 110,000 clones, 89% found once; its top ten account for about 20%. Indicated time point: cycle 4 day 1 (C4D1), after less than seven weeks of nivolumab. Patients all relapsed after autologous stem cell transplantation, and there was variation in brentuximab vedotin exposure. The starting material was peripheral blood mononuclear cells (PBMCs), obtained before the fourth cycle of nivolumab. The receptor set was obtained from a human donor with classical Hodgkin lymphoma.

The rearrangement uses TRBV27 and TRBJ2-1, with a possible D match to TRBD2 (6 bases). Germline CDR1 is MNHEY and CDR2 is SMNVEV (reference sequence). The CDR3 is 16 amino acids. V dropped 2 bases and J dropped 0 bases, with 11 bases sitting between them. CDR3 sequence: CASSLRGGNSYNEQFF. CDR3 nucleotides: TGTGCCAGCAGTTTAAGGGGCGGGAACTCCTACAATGAGCAGTTCTTC.

The chain recombines TRBV5-6 with TRBJ2-5, with 13 bases that match TRBD2. Germline loops: CDR1 SGHDT, CDR2 YYEEEE. After removal of 4 bases from V and 5 bases from J, the junction contained 2 bases not matched to a gene. This CDR3 contains 14 residues. As DNA, the CDR3 is TGTGCCAGCAGCGAGGGACTAGCGGGGGAGACCCAGTACTTC. Amino acids: CASSEGLAGETQYF.

This CDR3 is CASSVPTGLTYEQYF. The DNA of the CDR3 is TGTGCCAGCAGCGTACCGACAGGGCTAACCTACGAGCAGTACTTC. J is TRBJ2-7 and V is TRBV5-6, with 7 bases that match TRBD1. The CDR3 loop spans 15 amino acids. Germline-derived CDR1 and CDR2 are SGHDT and YYEEEE. V lost 4 bases to trimming and J lost 2 bases; unmatched junction nucleotides: 9.

In its sample, this clone was seen once. V usage is TRBV19 and J usage is TRBJ1-4, with 7 positions matching TRBD1. The length of the CDR3 is 16 residues. The germline V gene encodes CDR1 LNHDA and CDR2 SQIVND (reference sequence). Unmatched junction bases numbered 6, after V lost 3 bases and J lost 2 bases. CDR3 in amino acids: CASSIDRVATNEKLFF. Here the CDR3 DNA reads TGTGCCAGTAGTATCGACAGGGTTGCGACTAATGAAAAACTGTTTTTT.